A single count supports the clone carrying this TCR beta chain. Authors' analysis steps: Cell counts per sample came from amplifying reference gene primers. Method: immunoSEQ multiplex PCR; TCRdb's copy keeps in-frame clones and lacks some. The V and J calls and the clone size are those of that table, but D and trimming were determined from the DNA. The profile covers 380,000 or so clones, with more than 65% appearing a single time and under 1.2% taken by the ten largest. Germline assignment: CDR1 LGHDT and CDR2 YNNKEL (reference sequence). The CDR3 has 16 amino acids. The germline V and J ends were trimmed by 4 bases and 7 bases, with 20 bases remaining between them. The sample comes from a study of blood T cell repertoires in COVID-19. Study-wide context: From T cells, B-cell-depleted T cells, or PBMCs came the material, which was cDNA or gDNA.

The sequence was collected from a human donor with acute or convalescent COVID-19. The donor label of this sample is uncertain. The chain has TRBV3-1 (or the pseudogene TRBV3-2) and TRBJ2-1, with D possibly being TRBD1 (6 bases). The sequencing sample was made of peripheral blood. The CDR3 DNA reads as TGTGCCAGCAGCCCTAGTGACGGGCGTCAGGGGAATGAGCAGTTCTTC. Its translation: CASSPSDGRQGNEQFF.